The source of this TCR beta chain is a study of breast tumors, draining lymph nodes, adjacent tissues (dated by TCRdb to between 2015 and 2016). Regarding the research as a whole: In breast cancer patients, the study compared the TCR beta repertoires of tumor, adjacent nontumor tissue and axillary lymph nodes. The study was designed to assess the relationships and possible T-cell exchange between tumor, surrounding tissue and draining lymph node repertoires in human breast cancer. What the research found in general, with its limitations: Tumor T-cell repertoires showed less diversity than lymph node repertoires and more diversity than nontumor tissue repertoires, and tumor T-cell repertoires showed preferential V and J gene usage. The data were considered consistent with most tumor T cells being derived from the lymph node and subsequently expanding within tumor tissue. Tumor and nontumor tissue repertoires were significantly more similar in luminal-like than in basal-like breast cancer. The study presented the conclusion that tumor T cells originate in lymph nodes as consistent with a hypothesis, not as something directly demonstrated.

For sequencing, an Illumina HiSeq 2000 was employed. Multiplex PCR amplification was used to generate the TCR beta chain libraries. The amplified TCR beta chain products were analyzed by high-throughput sequencing. The public sequencing data were trimmed at Q25 with fastp and processed into clonotypes with MiXCR by TCRdb, which kept only in-frame beta chains. Each CDR3 protein gets just one entry, which takes the most common genes and DNA from the rows behind it. The sample table holds around 150,000 distinct CDR3 sequences, of which about 33% were seen once. The ten largest account for approximately 2.3% of the sample. About this clonotype: The antigen it recognizes is unknown. A much larger clone is a single base away; this may be a read error.

Sequences MNHEY (CDR1) and SVGAGI (CDR2) are obtained from the germline V gene. The CDR3, cysteine through phenylalanine, is 15 amino acids long. Just CDR3 DNA is preserved here, 45 bases in frame from base 1. V is cut back by 4 bases and J by 4 bases, with 5 bases in the junction unmatched. The axillary draining lymph nodes of breast cancer patients were the source of the lymph node samples. This receptor was taken from a female donor with breast cancer. Some clones in this sample may be carry-over from other donors' samples. The chain is assembled from TRBV6-5 and TRBJ2-7; 12 central bases correspond to TRBD1. The sample comprised axillary lymph node tissue. In nucleotides, the sequence is TGTGCCAGCAGTTCCTCGGGACAGGGGGCTTACGAGCAGTACTTC. Translated, this is CASSSSGQGAYEQYF.